The clone carrying this T cell receptor beta chain turned up a few times. Its antigen remains unidentified. This specimen belongs to a study of CD8 T cells in ankylosing spondylitis. General observations from the study: Reports say disease-linked clones showed up significantly more in matched ankylosing spondylitis synovial fluid.

CDR1 SQVTM and CDR2 ANQGSEA come from the germline V gene. V gave up 8 bases and J gave up 4 bases; unmatched junction bases: 9. The CDR3 contains 13 residues. TCRdb re-derived calls from the 5' RACE reads in MiXCR, one entry per CDR3 protein. The table records 200,000 to 300,000 distinct CDR3 sequences, about 10% of them present only once. The chain employs TRBV29-1 and TRBJ2-7; TRBD1 agrees at 9 bases. The sequence derives from a male donor with ankylosing spondylitis or in good health (not recorded which). Sequencing was performed on blood, either unsorted or a sorted T cell fraction (not recorded which). The CDR3 sequence is CSFRAGTGYEQYF. The CDR3, as DNA: TGCAGCTTCCGAGCCGGGACAGGGTACGAGCAGTACTTC.